This TCR beta chain was sequenced in a study of early T cells in non-severe SARS-CoV-2 infection. Study-wide background: Bulk RNA taken from unsorted whole blood was sequenced, leaving chains unpaired. General observations from the study: Sequences matched to VDJdb favored anti-spike CD8 responses, while private and CD4 specificities were missed.

Remarks on this clonotype: Its antigen is as yet unknown.

Attachment of unique molecular identifiers to individual cDNA molecules was performed. TCRdb itself ran the 5' RACE reads through MiXCR, one entry per CDR3 protein. The sample lists nearly 95,000 distinct CDR3 sequences; approximately 15% were seen once. Trimming cost V 4 bases and J 2 bases, with 13 bases left between them. The CDR3 is 15 residues long. Germline V gene sequence: CDR1 LGHNA, CDR2 YSLEER. The receptor's source is an adult who was a healthcare worker with PCR-confirmed SARS-CoV-2 infection or an uninfected control (not recorded which). Sample: whole blood, taken at baseline. This chain connects TRBV4-3 to TRBJ2-3; tentatively, D is TRBD2 (5 bases). CDR3 region: CASSRGLSSTDTQYF. For the CDR3, the DNA is TGCGCCAGCAGCCGCGGACTCTCATCCACAGATACGCAGTATTTT.